In its sample, the clone carrying this T cell receptor beta chain was seen once. What it binds is not known. This entry comes from a study of OX40 agonist ivuxolimab in advanced cancers. On the study more broadly: Age averaged around 60 years (range about 23 to 80), and roughly 82% were male. Earlier anti-PD-1, anti-PD-L1 or anti-CTLA-4 therapy was permitted; around 40% had received some. Study-wide points: Clones of CD4+ and CD8+ blood T cells grew by week 6 at doses of 0.1 to 3.0 mg/kg.

Trimming took 6 bases from V and 2 from J, leaving 10 bases between them. Germline V gene data show CDR1 as KGHSH and CDR2 as LQKENI. The CDR3 spans 13 residues. Produced via immunoSEQ multiplex PCR; TCRdb's table is partial and in-frame only. The table includes some 74,000 clones, about 88% detected once. The chain couples TRBV18 to TRBJ1-2; D ambiguous. The source material was CD4+ or CD8+ T cells sorted from blood, sampled in a trial of the OX40 agonist ivuxolimab. The sequence came from an adult with an advanced solid tumor such as melanoma, head and neck, liver or kidney cancer. CDR3 region: CASSQDFNYGYTF. The CDR3 DNA reads TGTGCCAGCTCTCAGGATTTCAACTATGGCTACACCTTC.